This TCR beta chain is drawn from a study of T cell repertoires in cytomegalovirus infection. Study conclusions and caveats: Predominance within the ex vivo response was attributable to HLA-C-restricted CMV-specific TCR beta clonotypes.

Germline-derived CDR1 and CDR2 are WSHSY and SAAADI. The CDR3 has 12 amino acids. V was clipped by 7 bases and J by 4 bases, with 8 bases between them. There are a few counts of this clonotype. Antigen unknown. TCRdb reprocessed the reads via MiXCR and lists one record per CDR3 protein. The repertoire includes about 310,000 distinct CDR3 sequences, approximately 25% of them detected once, and about an eighth sits in the top ten. The J gene is TRBJ1-5, the V gene TRBV10-2; perhaps TRBD1 as D (6 bases). The specimen comprised cultured PBMCs, sampled from culture after CMV antigen stimulation. The receptor was isolated from a human donor in good health (CMV status not recorded). Some clones in this sample may be carry-over from other donors' samples. The chain's CDR3 is CASTTGNQPQHF. The CDR3 DNA sequence: TGCGCCAGCACCACAGGGAATCAGCCCCAGCATTTT.